The clone carrying this T cell receptor (beta chain) was seen a handful of times. Trimming cost V 1 base and J 5 bases; bases outside gene matches: 7. Germline CDR1 MDHEN, CDR2 SYDVKM. This CDR3 region has 15 residues. Clones were sequenced by immunoSEQ multiplex PCR, and TCRdb holds only the in-frame ones, with some missing. The table has around 100,000 clones, about 85% seen once. The data were taken from a study of T cell responses to AZD1222 COVID-19 vaccine. This receptor was taken from an adult in good health. The chain combines TRBV28 with TRBJ1-2; 7 bases are shared with TRBD1. The specimen was peripheral blood, collected on day 0 of AZD1222 vaccination. This CDR3 reads CASSLSTTGSYGYTF. The CDR3 bases are TGTGCCAGCAGTTTATCCACGACAGGGTCATATGGCTACACCTTC.